Listed here are 30 T cell receptor beta chains from one sample, sequenced in a study of blood T cell repertoires in COVID-19. Produced via immunoSEQ multiplex PCR; TCRdb's table is partial and in-frame only. The sample consists of about 200,000 clones, about 80% of them appearing once. Sequenced material: PBMCs or T cells enriched from blood (not recorded which). These receptors all come from a man in his forties who had recovered from COVID-19.

The chain recombines TRBV6-6 with TRBJ1-1; maybe TRBD1 (6 bases). Germline values: CDR1 MNHNY, CDR2 SVGAGI (reference sequence). The V end lost 3 bases, the J end lost 0 bases, and 8 bases lay between the germline ends. This CDR3 has 14 amino acids. The CDR3 DNA follows: TGTGCCAGCAGTTATACAGGGATGAACACTGAAGCTTTCTTT. Its translation is CASSYTGMNTEAFF.

The chain employs TRBV4-3 and TRBJ2-3; 8 positions match TRBD2. The germline V gene has CDR1 LGHNA and CDR2 YSLEER. This CDR3 spans 15 amino acids. V shed 6 bases, J shed 1 base, and the junction held 6 bases outside the gene matches. The CDR3 DNA sequence: TGCGCCAGCAGACGGGGGGGCCGGGGCACAGATACGCAGTATTTT. Its protein is CASRRGGRGTDTQYF.

This clone was seen a handful of times. The CDR3 protein is CASSLIKNHEQFF. The CDR3 DNA reads as TGTGCCAGCAGCCTAATTAAAAATCATGAGCAGTTCTTC. This chain uses TRBV3-1 (or the pseudogene TRBV3-2) with TRBJ2-1; no clear D. V was pared by 4 bases and J by 8 bases, with 12 bases between. The length of the CDR3 is 13 residues. Germline V gene lookup returns CDR1 LGHDT and CDR2 YNNKEL (reference sequence).

This sequence joins TRBV12-3 or TRBV12-4 and TRBJ2-3; weak D call: TRBD2 (6 bases). V was clipped by 7 bases and J by 5 bases, with 10 bases between them. The CDR3 totals 12 residues. CDR3 protein: CASKRGGDTQYF. In DNA form, the CDR3 reads TGTGCCAGCAAAAGGGGAGGAGATACGCAGTATTTT.

V is TRBV27 and J is TRBJ1-5; possibly TRBD1 for D (6 bases). The CDR3 length is 13 residues. Germline CDR1 is MNHEY and CDR2 is SMNVEV (reference sequence). V lost 3 bases and J 7 bases, leaving 10 bases between the germline ends. The CDR3 region is CASSFRGFQPQHF. CDR3 nucleotide sequence: TGTGCCAGCAGTTTCAGGGGTTTCCAGCCCCAGCATTTT.

J is TRBJ1-1 and V is TRBV6-5; 9 bases agree with TRBD1. Per the germline V gene, CDR1 is MNHEY and CDR2 is SVGAGI. V was clipped by 5 bases and J by 2 bases; unmatched bases: 3. The CDR3 is 14 amino acids. The CDR3 reads CASSITGGNTEAFF. The CDR3 nucleotides read TGTGCCAGCAGTATTACAGGGGGCAACACTGAAGCTTTCTTT.

This clone was detected a few times. V usage is TRBV7-9 and J usage is TRBJ1-2; TRBD1 matches 9 bases. The V and J ends lost 5 bases and 0 bases, in that order; junction bases with no gene match: 4. The CDR3 runs to 15 residues. Looked up from germline, CDR1 is SEHNR and CDR2 is FQNEAQ (reference sequence). This CDR3 reads CASSDRDRANYGYTF. CDR3 coding DNA: TGTGCCAGCAGCGACCGGGACAGGGCTAACTATGGCTACACCTTC. The variable domain in full, completed from reference TRBV7-9 and TRBJ1-2, reads DTGVSQNPRHKITKRGQNVTFRCDPISEHNRLYWYRQTLGQGPEFLTYFQNEAQLEKSRLLSDRFSAERPKGSFSTLEIQRTEQGDSAMYLCASSDRDRANYGYTFGSGTRLTVV.

The gene calls are TRBV5-1 and TRBJ1-2, with 7 bases identical to TRBD1. This CDR3 comprises 13 residues. Germline loops: CDR1 SGHRS, CDR2 YFSETQ. The V segment lost 4 bases and the J segment 8 bases; nucleotides outside the gene matches: 8. DNA for the CDR3: TGCGCCAGCAGCCTCGACAGGGTATTCGGCTACACCTTC. Amino acids: CASSLDRVFGYTF.

This chain joins TRBV18 and TRBJ1-1, with TRBD1 identical over 8 bases. Losses at the gene ends were 0 bases for V and 1 base for J; bases not matched to a gene: 1. Germline CDR1 and CDR2: KGHSH and LQKENI. The CDR3 sequence is 15 residues long. The CDR3 nucleotides read TGTGCCAGCTCACCACCGGGACAGGAGAACACTGAAGCTTTCTTT. Translated: CASSPPGQENTEAFF.

V and J are TRBV14 and TRBJ2-7; 8 bases map to TRBD1. This CDR3 contains 14 residues. With 5 bases clipped from V and 2 bases from J, the junction kept 5 bases outside the gene matches. Germline CDR1 reads SGHDN; CDR2 reads FVKESK. In nucleotides, the CDR3 is TGTGCCAGCAGCTCAGACAGGGGAACCTACGAGCAGTACTTC. Its protein is CASSSDRGTYEQYF.

This clone was counted a single time. The chain carries TRBV11-2 and TRBJ1-5; a weak D match, TRBD1 (5 bases). V dropped 3 bases and J dropped 1 base, with 13 bases sitting between them. The CDR3 spans 16 residues. CDR1 SGHAT and CDR2 FQNNGV come from the germline V gene. CDR3 protein: CASSLGVGGSNQPQHF. The CDR3 DNA follows: TGTGCCAGCAGCTTGGGAGTTGGGGGGAGCAATCAGCCCCAGCATTTT. Full variable domain (rest looked up from reference TRBV11-2 and TRBJ1-5): EAGVAQSPRYKIIEKRQSVAFWCNPISGHATLYWYQQILGQGPKLLIQFQNNGVVDDSQLPKDRFSAERLKGVDSTLKIQPAKLEDSAVYLCASSLGVGGSNQPQHFGDGTRLSIL.

The genes are TRBV19 and TRBJ1-2, with 10 bases aligning to TRBD1. The CDR3 runs to 15 residues. The V and J ends lost 4 bases and 3 bases, in that order; junction bases with no gene match: 5. CDR1 and CDR2 (germline): LNHDA, SQIVND (reference sequence). CDR3 amino acids: CASSTRDRGYYGYTF. CDR3 in DNA: TGTGCCAGTAGTACCCGGGACAGGGGTTACTATGGCTACACCTTC.

This clone was seen a handful of times. The chain joins TRBV14 to TRBJ1-2; TRBD1 matches at 8 bases. Germline CDR1 SGHDN, CDR2 FVKESK. The length of the CDR3 is 14 residues. Trimming cost V 5 bases and J 6 bases; bases outside gene matches: 8. The CDR3 bases are TGTGCCAGCAGCGCCCCGGCCAGGGGGCATGGCTACACCTTC. Translation: CASSAPARGHGYTF.

CDR3 protein: CASSVLTGGSTGELFF. CDR3 nucleotide sequence: TGCGCCAGCAGCGTCCTGACAGGGGGAAGCACCGGGGAGCTGTTTTTT. The chain employs TRBV5-1 and TRBJ2-2; 9 nucleotides align to TRBD1. Germline values: CDR1 SGHRS, CDR2 YFSETQ. The CDR3 totals 16 residues. V was pared by 4 bases and J by 4 bases, with 8 bases of the junction left unmatched.

This rearrangement joins TRBV7-8 to TRBJ1-2; 8 bases are a match to TRBD1. Germline V CDR1 and CDR2: SGHVS, FQNEAQ. Trimming removed 1 base from V and 8 bases from J; junction bases left unmatched: 6. There are 14 residues in the CDR3. CDR3 amino acids: CASSLGQGNGGYTF. The CDR3 DNA is TGTGCCAGCAGCTTAGGACAGGGGAATGGAGGCTACACCTTC.

This clone came up once. V is TRBV5-1 and J is TRBJ2-7; tentative D call: TRBD1 (6 bases). From germline, CDR1 is SGHRS and CDR2 YFSETQ. The CDR3 covers 16 residues. Trimming stripped 4 bases from V and 1 base from J, with 18 bases between. CDR3 loop: CASSVRPGAPSYEQYF. CDR3 nucleotide sequence: TGCGCCAGCAGCGTCCGACCAGGGGCCCCTTCCTACGAGCAGTACTTC.

This chain connects TRBV4-2 to TRBJ2-7; 8 bases are a match to TRBD1. CDR3 size: 15 residues. The germline CDR1 and CDR2 sequences are LGHNA and YNFKEQ. J lost 0 bases, V lost 4 bases, and 5 bases had no gene match. The CDR3 DNA follows: TGTGCCAGCAGCCGTGACAGGGGACACTCCTACGAGCAGTACTTC. Its translation is CASSRDRGHSYEQYF.

The genes are TRBV3-1 (or the pseudogene TRBV3-2) and TRBJ1-6, with 7 bases that match TRBD1. Germline CDR1 LGHDT, CDR2 YNNKEL (reference sequence). V was clipped by 10 bases and J by 4 bases; unmatched bases: 10. The CDR3 loop spans 15 amino acids. This chain's CDR3 is CATRQGDRYNSPLHF. CDR3 DNA: TGTGCCACAAGACAGGGAGATAGGTATAATTCACCCCTCCACTTT.

J is TRBJ2-3 and V is TRBV5-1, with no clear D. The CDR3 is 12 amino acids. Germline CDR1 reads SGHRS; CDR2 reads YFSETQ. Trimming took off 4 bases at V and 2 bases at J, with 5 bases between the two ends. As DNA, the CDR3 is TGCGCCAGCAGCACAACCACAGATACGCAGTATTTT. Translated: CASSTTTDTQYF.

J is TRBJ1-1 and V is TRBV12-3 or TRBV12-4, with 9 bases that match TRBD1. The V gene end was trimmed by 6 bases and the J gene end by 6 bases; junction bases not matched to a gene: 5. This CDR3 is 13 amino acids long. CDR3 amino acids: CASSTGGTAEAFF. CDR3 DNA: TGTGCCAGCAGCACAGGGGGCACGGCTGAAGCTTTCTTT.

The chain uses TRBV20-1 and TRBJ1-1; the D gene is possibly TRBD1 (5 bases). Germline-derived CDR1 and CDR2 are DFQATT and SNEGSKA (reference sequence). The V end was cut by 3 bases, the J end by 0 bases, with 8 bases between. The length of the CDR3 is 13 residues. The CDR3 coding sequence is TGCAGTGCTAGTCTACAGGTGAACACTGAAGCTTTCTTT. This gives the protein CSASLQVNTEAFF.

In this sample, this clone turned up once. This chain connects TRBV4-2 to TRBJ1-5; D ambiguous. V was clipped by 4 bases and J by 11 bases, with 27 bases between them. CDR1 is LGHNA, CDR2 YNFKEQ, per germline. This CDR3 region has 17 residues. The CDR3 DNA reads as TGTGCCAGCAGCCGTGACGGGAAGATGATCAGCGGTCATGCCCAGCATTTT. Its translation: CASSRDGKMISGHAQHF.

The chain couples TRBV6-1 to TRBJ2-3; the match to TRBD1 covers 9 bases. The CDR3 extends over 15 amino acids. From germline, CDR1 is MNHNS and CDR2 SASEGT. Trimming cost V 0 bases and J 2 bases; bases outside gene matches: 0. CDR3 coding DNA: TGTGCCAGCAGTGAAGCACAGGGGGCCACAGATACGCAGTATTTT. This translates into CASSEAQGATDTQYF.

In its sample, this clone was seen once. The chain has TRBV19 and TRBJ1-1, with 9 positions matching TRBD1. Germline CDR1 and CDR2: LNHDA and SQIVND (reference sequence). The V and J ends lost 5 bases and 3 bases, in that order; junction bases with no gene match: 16. The CDR3 is 18 amino acids. The DNA of the CDR3 is TGTGCCAGTAGTTCACCCCCCCCGGGACAGGGTGGGTACACTGAAGCTTTCTTT. Amino acids: CASSSPPPGQGGYTEAFF.

The chain couples TRBV11-3 to TRBJ2-2; 8 nucleotides align to TRBD2. The CDR3 totals 15 residues. Trimming at V came to 4 bases and at J to 2 bases, leaving 3 bases not matched to a gene. Germline V gene sequence: CDR1 SGHNT, CDR2 YENEEA. CDR3 nucleotide sequence: TGTGCCAGCAGCTCCGGGGGGGCTAACACCGGGGAGCTGTTTTTT. Encoded protein: CASSSGGANTGELFF.

This chain connects TRBV11-2 to TRBJ2-5, with 7 bases fitting TRBD1. This CDR3 contains 14 residues. The germline CDR1 and CDR2 sequences are SGHAT and FQNNGV. After removal of 4 bases from V and 5 bases from J, the junction contained 7 bases not matched to a gene. The CDR3 sequence is CASSYLTGLETQYF. The CDR3 region has the DNA TGTGCCAGCAGCTACCTGACAGGGTTGGAGACCCAGTACTTC. The variable domain in full, with the rest retrieved from reference TRBV11-2 and TRBJ2-5, is EAGVAQSPRYKIIEKRQSVAFWCNPISGHATLYWYQQILGQGPKLLIQFQNNGVVDDSQLPKDRFSAERLKGVDSTLKIQPAKLEDSAVYLCASSYLTGLETQYFGPGTRLLVL.

The rearrangement uses TRBV7-9 and TRBJ2-6; 7 bases fit TRBD2. Germline V lookup: CDR1 SEHNR, CDR2 FQNEAQ (reference sequence). The CDR3 is 16 amino acids. V lost 1 base, J lost 4 bases, and 4 bases stayed unmatched. Written as DNA, the CDR3 is TGTGCCAGCAGCTTAGTTGAACTAGCGGGGGCCAACGTCCTGACTTTC. This sequence encodes CASSLVELAGANVLTF. The complete variable domain, with remaining parts taken from reference TRBV7-9 and TRBJ2-6, reads DTGVSQNPRHKITKRGQNVTFRCDPISEHNRLYWYRQTLGQGPEFLTYFQNEAQLEKSRLLSDRFSAERPKGSFSTLEIQRTEQGDSAMYLCASSLVELAGANVLTFGAGSRLTVL.

The chain is built from TRBV15 and TRBJ1-3, with D unclear. Between the trimmed V and J ends, which lost 1 base and 0 bases, there was a span of 7 bases. The CDR3 length is 15 residues. The germline CDR1 and CDR2 sequences are LNHNV and YYDKDF (reference sequence). The CDR3 reads CATSRVAASGNTIYF. Written as DNA, the CDR3 is TGTGCCACCAGCAGAGTTGCGGCCTCTGGAAACACCATATATTTT.

The rearrangement uses TRBV6-5 and TRBJ1-4; D is undetermined. V lost 6 bases, J lost 8 bases, and 10 bases lay in between. This CDR3 is built from 12 residues. CDR1 and CDR2 (germline): MNHEY, SVGAGI. The CDR3 is CASRQLSEKLFF. Written as DNA, the CDR3 is TGTGCCAGCAGACAGCTAAGCGAAAAACTGTTTTTT.

CDR3 DNA sequence: TGCGCCAGCAGTGAGTCGGGCGCAGGGTGGTCCCAAGAGACCCAGTACTTC. Residues: CASSESGAGWSQETQYF. V and J are TRBV10-2 and TRBJ2-5, with D tentatively TRBD1 (5 bases). The CDR3 consists of 17 residues. V was shortened by 0 bases and J by 1 base, with 15 bases between the two germline ends. The germline V gene encodes CDR1 WSHSY and CDR2 SAAADI.